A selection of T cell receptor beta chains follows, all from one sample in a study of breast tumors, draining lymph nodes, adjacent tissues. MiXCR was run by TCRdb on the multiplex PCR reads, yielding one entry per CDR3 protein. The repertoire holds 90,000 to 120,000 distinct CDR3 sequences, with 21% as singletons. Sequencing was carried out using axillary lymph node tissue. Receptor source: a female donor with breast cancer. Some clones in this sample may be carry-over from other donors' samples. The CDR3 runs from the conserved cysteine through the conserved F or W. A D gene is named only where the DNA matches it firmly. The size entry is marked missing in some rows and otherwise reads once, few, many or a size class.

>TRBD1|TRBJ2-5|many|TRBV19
TGTGCCAGTAGTATTGGAGGACAGGGAAGAGAGACCCAGTACTTC
CASSIGGQGRETQYF
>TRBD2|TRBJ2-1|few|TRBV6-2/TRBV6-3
TGTGCCAGCAGCTGGACTAGCGGGAGTATAAATGAGCAGTTCTTC
CASSWTSGSINEQFF
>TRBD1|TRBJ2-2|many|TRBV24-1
TGTGCCACCAGTGATTTGGGCAGGGGGCGCACCGGGGAGCTGTTTTTT
CATSDLGRGRTGELFF
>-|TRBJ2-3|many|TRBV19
TGTGCCAGTACCCCTCACGGTGCGGATACGCAGTATTTT
CASTPHGADTQYF
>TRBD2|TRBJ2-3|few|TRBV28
TGTGCCAGCAGGAGAAACGGACTAGCTGGAGATACGCAGTATTTT
CASRRNGLAGDTQYF
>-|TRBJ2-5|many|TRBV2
TGTGCCAGCAAGGCAGAGACCCAGTACTTC
CASKAETQYF
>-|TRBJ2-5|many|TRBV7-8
TGTGCCAGCAGCTTACAGGGTGGAGGGGGCGAGGAGACCCAGTACTTC
CASSLQGGGGEETQYF
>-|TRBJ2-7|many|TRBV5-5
TGTGCCAGCAGCTTGGTACAGGACCGGGGTGAGCAGTACTTC
CASSLVQDRGEQYF
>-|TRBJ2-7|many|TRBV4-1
TGCGCCAGCAGCCAAGAGAGCGCTGGCGGGCTGGGGGAGCAGTACTTC
CASSQESAGGLGEQYF
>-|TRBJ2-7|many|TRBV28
TGTGCCAGCAGCGAGGGGGGGCGCGACGAGCAGTACTTC
CASSEGGRDEQYF
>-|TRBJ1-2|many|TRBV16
TGTGCCAGCAGCCAAGCTCCGGGAAACCATAACTATGGCTACACCTTC
CASSQAPGNHNYGYTF
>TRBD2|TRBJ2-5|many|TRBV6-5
TGTGCCAGCTGGGGGGGTCCAGGCCAAGAGACCCAGTACTTC
CASWGGPGQETQYF
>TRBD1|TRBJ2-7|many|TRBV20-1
TGCAGTGCTAGGGATAACAGGGGTAGCGAGCAGTACTTC
CSARDNRGSEQYF
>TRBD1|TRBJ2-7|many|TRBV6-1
TGTGCCAGCAACCGAGAGGTGGGACAGGGGGCGGGGGAGCAGTACTTC
CASNREVGQGAGEQYF
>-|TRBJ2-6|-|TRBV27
TGTGCCAGCAGTTTTTTCAGGACTAACAAGAACTCTGGGGCCAACGTCCTGACTTTC
CASSFFRTNKNSGANVLTF
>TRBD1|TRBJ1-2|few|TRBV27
TGTGCCAGCAGTAACCGACAGGGAGGTGTGGAGAGCTACACCTTC
CASSNRQGGVESYTF
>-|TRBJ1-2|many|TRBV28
TGTGCCAGCACCTCCATTAGAGAAATAGGCTACACCTTC
CASTSIREIGYTF
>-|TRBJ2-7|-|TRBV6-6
TGTGCCAGCAAGACGGGACCACTTGCCTACGAGCAGTACTTC
CASKTGPLAYEQYF
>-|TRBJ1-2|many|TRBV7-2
TGTGCCAGCAGCAACCTACGGGGGTTTTGGGGCTACACCTTC
CASSNLRGFWGYTF
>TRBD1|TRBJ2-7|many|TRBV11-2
TGTGCCAGCAGTGGGGACAGGGGATCTTACGAGCAGTACTTC
CASSGDRGSYEQYF
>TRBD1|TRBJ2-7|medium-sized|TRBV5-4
TGTGCCAGCAGCTTGGCAGGGGGCAGCTACGAGCAGTACTTC
CASSLAGGSYEQYF
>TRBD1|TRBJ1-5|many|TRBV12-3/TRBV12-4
TGTGCCAGCAGCACGACAGGGAGAGATCAGCCCCAGCATTTT
CASSTTGRDQPQHF
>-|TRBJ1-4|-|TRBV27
TGTGCCAGCAGTTTAGCAGGGGCGAGGAATGAAAAACTGTTTTTT
CASSLAGARNEKLFF
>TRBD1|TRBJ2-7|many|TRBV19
TGTGCCAGTAGTATGAGGTTGGGGCAGGGGGTGTTCTACGAGCAGTACTTC
CASSMRLGQGVFYEQYF
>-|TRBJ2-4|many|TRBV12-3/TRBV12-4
TGTGCCAGCAGCCAGGCCAGGGGCATAGCCAAAAACATTCAGTACTTC
CASSQARGIAKNIQYF
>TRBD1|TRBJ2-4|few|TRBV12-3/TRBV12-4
TGTGCCAGCAGTTTAGCAGGGGGCGCGGACATTCAGTACTTC
CASSLAGGADIQYF
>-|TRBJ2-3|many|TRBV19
TGTGCCACTCCGATAGGAGGAGATACGCAGTATTTT
CATPIGGDTQYF
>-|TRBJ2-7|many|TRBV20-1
TGCAGTGCTGAACCTGGCAGCTCCTACGAGCAGTACTTC
CSAEPGSSYEQYF
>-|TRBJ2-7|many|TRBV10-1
TGCGCCAGCATCACAGGGTCCTACGAGCAGTACTTC
CASITGSYEQYF
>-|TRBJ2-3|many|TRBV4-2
TGTGCCAGCAGCCAACAACCGACAACAGGGTGGTCCAACACAGATACGCAGTATTTT
CASSQQPTTGWSNTDTQYF
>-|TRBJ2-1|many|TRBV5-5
TGTGCCAGCAGCTGGCGAGGAGAGCAGTTCTTC
CASSWRGEQFF
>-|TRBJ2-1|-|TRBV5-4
TGTGCCAGCAGCTTGGTCCAGAATGAGCAGTTCTTC
CASSLVQNEQFF
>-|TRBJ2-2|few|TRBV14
TGTGCCAGCAGCCAAGATCCTTGGGCCACCGGGGAGCTGTTTTTT
CASSQDPWATGELFF
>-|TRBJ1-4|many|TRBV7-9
TGTGCCAGCAGCTTATCTGCGGGGGGCGCTGGGGAAAAACTGTTTTTT
CASSLSAGGAGEKLFF
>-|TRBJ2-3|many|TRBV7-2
TGTGCCAGCAGCCCCGGGACTGGGCGCACAGATACGCAGTATTTT
CASSPGTGRTDTQYF
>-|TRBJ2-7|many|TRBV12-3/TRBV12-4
TGTGCCAGCAGCCGGACCCCACTCTACGAGCAGTACTTC
CASSRTPLYEQYF
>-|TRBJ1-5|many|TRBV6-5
TGTGCCAGCAGGGGGGGAATTGATCCCTATCAGCCCCAGCATTTT
CASRGGIDPYQPQHF
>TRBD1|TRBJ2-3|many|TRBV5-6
TGTGCCAGCAGCCCCCGACAGGGGGGGATAGATACGCAGTATTTT
CASSPRQGGIDTQYF
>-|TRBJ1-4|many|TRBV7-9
TGTGCCAGCAGCTTACAGGGAGGAACTAATGAAAAACTGTTTTTT
CASSLQGGTNEKLFF
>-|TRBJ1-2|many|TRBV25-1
TGTGCCAGCAGTGCAGGAACCTGGGGCTATGGCTACACCTTC
CASSAGTWGYGYTF
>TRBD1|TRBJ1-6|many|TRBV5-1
TGCGCCAGCAGCCGCTTTGTGACAGGGGATTCACCCCTCCACTTT
CASSRFVTGDSPLHF
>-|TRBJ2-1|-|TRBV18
TGTGCCAGCTCACCACAAACGACGAGCCGTCAGTTCTTC
CASSPQTTSRQFF
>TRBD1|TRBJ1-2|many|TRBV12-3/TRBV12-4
TGTGCCAGCAGTTTAGCCAGGGGGCACGTGAACTATGGCTACACCTTC
CASSLARGHVNYGYTF
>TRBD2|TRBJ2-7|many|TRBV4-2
TGTGCCAGCCCTGCCAAATTAATGTCGATTCGCGGGAGACCTACCTACGAGCAGTACTTC
CASPAKLMSIRGRPTYEQYF
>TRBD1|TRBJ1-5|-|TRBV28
TGTGCCAGCAGCCTAAAATTTATGGGACAGGGTAGCAATCAGCCCCAGCATTTT
CASSLKFMGQGSNQPQHF
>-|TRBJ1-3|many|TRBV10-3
TGTGCCATCAGGGGAGAGACAGGCGCAACTAAGGGAAACACCATATATTTT
CAIRGETGATKGNTIYF